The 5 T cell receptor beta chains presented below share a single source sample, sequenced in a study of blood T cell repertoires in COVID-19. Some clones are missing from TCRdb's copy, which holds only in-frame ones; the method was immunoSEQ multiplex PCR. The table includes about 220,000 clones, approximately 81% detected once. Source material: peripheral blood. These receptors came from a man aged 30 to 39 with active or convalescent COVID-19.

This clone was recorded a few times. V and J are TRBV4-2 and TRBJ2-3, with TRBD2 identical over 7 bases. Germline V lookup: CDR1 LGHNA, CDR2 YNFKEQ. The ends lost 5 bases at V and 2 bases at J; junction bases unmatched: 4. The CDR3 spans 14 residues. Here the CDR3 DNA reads TGTGCCAGCAGCGGGGGAGGGGACACAGATACGCAGTATTTT. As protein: CASSGGGDTDTQYF.

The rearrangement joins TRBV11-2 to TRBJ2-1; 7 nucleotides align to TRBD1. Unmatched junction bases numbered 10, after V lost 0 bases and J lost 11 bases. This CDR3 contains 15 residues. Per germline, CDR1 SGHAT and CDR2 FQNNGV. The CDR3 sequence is CASSLEGGRGAQQFF. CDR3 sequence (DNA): TGTGCCAGCAGCTTAGAAGGGGGCCGAGGGGCCCAGCAGTTCTTC.

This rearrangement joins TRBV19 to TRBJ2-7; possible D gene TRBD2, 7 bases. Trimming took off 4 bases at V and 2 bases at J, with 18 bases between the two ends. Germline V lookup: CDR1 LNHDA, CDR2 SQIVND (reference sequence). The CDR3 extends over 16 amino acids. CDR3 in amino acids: CASSRLLRGPPYEQYF. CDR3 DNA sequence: TGTGCCAGTAGTAGGCTGTTGCGGGGGCCTCCCTACGAGCAGTACTTC. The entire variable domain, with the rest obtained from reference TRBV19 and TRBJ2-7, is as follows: DGGITQSPKYLFRKEGQNVTLSCEQNLNHDAMYWYRQDPGQGLRLIYYSQIVNDFQKGDIAEGYSVSREKKESFPLTVTSAQKNPTAFYLCASSRLLRGPPYEQYFGPGTRLTVT.

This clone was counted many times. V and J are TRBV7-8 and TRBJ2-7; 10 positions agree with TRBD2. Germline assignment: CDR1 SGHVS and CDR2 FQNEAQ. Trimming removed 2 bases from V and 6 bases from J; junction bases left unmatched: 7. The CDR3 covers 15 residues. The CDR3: CASSLRASGSGEQYF. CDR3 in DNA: TGTGCCAGCAGCTTAAGGGCTAGCGGGAGTGGCGAGCAGTACTTC. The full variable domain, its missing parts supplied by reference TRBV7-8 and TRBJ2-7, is GAGVSQSPRYKVAKRGQDVALRCDPISGHVSLFWYQQALGQGPEFLTYFQNEAQLDKSGLPSDRFFAERPEGSVSTLKIQRTQQEDSAVYLCASSLRASGSGEQYFGPGTRLTVT.

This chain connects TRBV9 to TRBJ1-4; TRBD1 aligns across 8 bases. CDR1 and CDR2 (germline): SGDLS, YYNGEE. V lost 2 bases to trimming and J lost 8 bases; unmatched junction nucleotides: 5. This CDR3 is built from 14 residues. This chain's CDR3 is CASSVGQGNEKLFF. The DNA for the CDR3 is TGTGCCAGCAGCGTCGGACAGGGTAACGAAAAACTGTTTTTT.